Shown below are 21 T cell receptor beta chains from a single sample sequenced in a study of CD8 T cell repertoires and HIV-1 epitope variants. Produced via immunoSEQ multiplex PCR; TCRdb's table is partial and in-frame only. This table has around 5,900 clones, 65% to 75% appearing once. These receptors are not linked to any known antigen. What was sequenced was cultured CD8+ T cells derived from PBMCs. The receptors were gathered from a male donor with HIV.

V is TRBV10-1 and J is TRBJ2-7; 9 nucleotides agree with TRBD1. Germline V gives CDR1 WNHNN, CDR2 SYGVQD (reference sequence). This CDR3 comprises 14 residues. J gave up 3 bases and V 3 bases, and 3 bases lay outside the gene matches. CDR3 in amino acids: CASSETGGIYEQYF. The CDR3 DNA reads TGCGCCAGCAGTGAAACAGGGGGCATCTACGAGCAGTACTTC.

This chain uses TRBV7-3 with TRBJ2-7; 9 bases map to TRBD1. Trimming removed 4 bases from V and 4 bases from J; junction bases left unmatched: 8. CDR1 and CDR2 (germline): SGHTA, FQGTGA. The CDR3 length is 15 residues. The CDR3 DNA reads TGTGCCAGCAGCTACTCCGGGACAGGGAATTACGAGCAGTACTTC. Translating gives CASSYSGTGNYEQYF.

This clone was observed a handful of times. The rearrangement uses TRBV27 and TRBJ2-2, with 7 nucleotides matching TRBD1. Germline V gives CDR1 MNHEY, CDR2 SMNVEV (reference sequence). The CDR3 runs to 18 residues. The V segment lost 4 bases and the J segment 8 bases; nucleotides outside the gene matches: 19. The CDR3 is CASSSTTTSTGAVGELFF. The DNA of the CDR3 is TGTGCCAGCAGTTCAACAACAACGAGTACAGGGGCGGTGGGGGAGCTGTTTTTT.

J is TRBJ2-7 and V is TRBV28; 8 bases agree with TRBD1. The CDR3 has 16 amino acids. The germline V gene encodes CDR1 MDHEN and CDR2 SYDVKM. V was pared by 2 bases and J by 1 base, with 7 bases of the junction left unmatched. This CDR3 reads CASSLLSRTGSYEQYF. The CDR3 DNA sequence: TGTGCCAGCAGTTTACTCTCCAGGACAGGGTCCTACGAGCAGTACTTC.

This chain links TRBV6-5 with TRBJ1-1; no firm D call. With 7 bases removed from V and 5 bases from J, the gap between germline ends came to 5 bases. The CDR3 is 10 amino acids. Germline-derived CDR1 and CDR2 are MNHEY and SVGAGI. Written as DNA, the CDR3 is TGTGCCAGCAAAGGAACTGAAGCTTTCTTT. This encodes CASKGTEAFF.

The CDR3 nucleotides are TGTGCCAGCAGCTATACAGAGAACACTGAAGCTTTCTTT. It specifies CASSYTENTEAFF. V gene TRBV7-9 combines with J gene TRBJ1-1; no clear D gene. The CDR3 length is 13 residues. Germline V CDR1 and CDR2: SEHNR, FQNEAQ (reference sequence). Trimming pared 4 bases from V and 1 base from J, leaving 7 bases between.

The chain carries TRBV19 and TRBJ1-1, with D uncertain. CDR1 is LNHDA, CDR2 SQIVND, per germline (reference sequence). V was shortened by 5 bases and J by 1 base, with 14 bases between the two germline ends. This CDR3 spans 15 amino acids. Here the CDR3 DNA reads TGTGCCAGTAGTCCTCTTTTCTTGGAGAACACTGAAGCTTTCTTT. It yields the protein CASSPLFLENTEAFF.

The V and J genes are TRBV5-1 and TRBJ2-1, with 14 positions matching TRBD2. The germline V gene has CDR1 SGHRS and CDR2 YFSETQ. V gave up 4 bases and J gave up 0 bases; unmatched junction bases: 3. The CDR3 consists of 17 residues. The CDR3 bases are TGCGCCAGCAGCCCGACTAGCGGGAGGGCCTCCTACAATGAGCAGTTCTTC. It translates to CASSPTSGRASYNEQFF.

V gene TRBV28 combines with J gene TRBJ1-4, with 8 nucleotides matching TRBD1. V shed 6 bases, J shed 8 bases, and the junction held 14 bases outside the gene matches. Germline CDR1 MDHEN, CDR2 SYDVKM. The CDR3 runs to 16 residues. Written as DNA, the CDR3 is TGTGCCAGCAGCCTGGACAGGGAAGATGTGACGGAAAAACTGTTTTTT. Protein product: CASSLDREDVTEKLFF.

The chain has TRBV2 and TRBJ2-2, with TRBD1 identical over 8 bases. There are 16 residues in the CDR3. J gave up 1 base and V 10 bases, and 11 bases lay outside the gene matches. Germline values: CDR1 SNHLY, CDR2 FYNNEI. The CDR3 is CANDFGTGGNTGELFF. In DNA form, the CDR3 reads TGTGCCAACGATTTCGGGACAGGCGGGAACACCGGGGAGCTGTTTTTT.

This clone was seen only once. J is TRBJ2-1 and V is TRBV11-2; 8 bases match TRBD2. J was trimmed by 3 bases and V by 10 bases; bases with no gene match: 8. The CDR3 has 14 amino acids. CDR1 SGHAT and CDR2 FQNNGV come from the germline V gene. Here the CDR3 reads CATGGGGHYNEQFF. CDR3 DNA sequence: TGTGCCACCGGGGGGGGCGGACACTACAATGAGCAGTTCTTC.

This chain connects TRBV28 to TRBJ2-1, with 7 nucleotides matching TRBD2. V gave up 2 bases and J gave up 0 bases; unmatched junction bases: 1. The CDR3 runs 15 residues. Per germline, CDR1 MDHEN and CDR2 SYDVKM. This CDR3 is CASSLGGGSYNEQFF. CDR3 coding DNA: TGTGCCAGCAGTTTAGGCGGGGGCTCCTACAATGAGCAGTTCTTC.

This chain links TRBV4-3 with TRBJ2-3; TRBD2 matches 7 bases. The CDR3 runs 16 residues. The germline V gene encodes CDR1 LGHNA and CDR2 YSLEER. Trimming cost V 0 bases and J 4 bases; bases outside gene matches: 7. The CDR3 sequence is CASSQDRGVRADTQYF. Here the CDR3 DNA reads TGCGCCAGCAGCCAAGATCGGGGGGTTCGGGCAGATACGCAGTATTTT.

The J gene is TRBJ2-1, the V gene TRBV27, with D perhaps matching TRBD2 (6 bases). Germline CDR1 MNHEY, CDR2 SMNVEV (reference sequence). Trimming took 4 bases from V and 3 from J, leaving 7 bases between them. The CDR3 sequence is 13 residues long. As DNA, the CDR3 is TGTGCCAGCAGTTGGGGGGTCTACAATGAGCAGTTCTTC. This sequence encodes CASSWGVYNEQFF.

The table lists this clone with a count of one. The V call is TRBV28, the J call TRBJ1-1; D not certain. Germline assignment: CDR1 MDHEN and CDR2 SYDVKM. V was cut by 10 bases and J by 5 bases, with 20 bases left in between. The CDR3 is 14 residues long. The DNA for the CDR3 is TGTGCCATCAGCCCCTGGGATCCCAAAACTGAAGCTTTCTTT. Translating gives CAISPWDPKTEAFF.

In DNA form, the CDR3 reads TGTGCCAGCAGGGATGGGGAGAAAGAGACCCAGTACTTC. This translates into CASRDGEKETQYF. The chain carries TRBV27 and TRBJ2-5; maybe TRBD2 (5 bases). The CDR3 sequence is 13 residues long. The V and J ends lost 6 bases and 3 bases respectively, with 11 bases between them. Germline V gives CDR1 MNHEY, CDR2 SMNVEV (reference sequence).

This clone has only a few counts. The rearrangement joins TRBV10-3 to TRBJ2-7; no definite D call. Per germline, CDR1 ENHRY and CDR2 SYGVKD. The V end lost 0 bases, the J end lost 5 bases, and 11 bases lay between the germline ends. This CDR3 is 14 amino acids long. The CDR3 protein is CAISESLLADEQYF. CDR3 bases: TGTGCCATCAGTGAGTCTCTTTTGGCAGACGAGCAGTACTTC.

The gene calls are TRBV7-9 and TRBJ1-1; D is unclear. Germline V CDR1 and CDR2: SEHNR, FQNEAQ (reference sequence). CDR3 length: 12 amino acids. The CDR3 DNA is TGTGTAGGGCAGTTCATGAACACTGAAGCTTTCTTT. Translation: CVGQFMNTEAFF.

The genes are TRBV9 and TRBJ2-1; TRBD2 matches 9 bases. The germline V gene has CDR1 SGDLS and CDR2 YYNGEE. This CDR3 comprises 14 residues. The V and J ends lost 2 bases and 7 bases, in that order; junction bases with no gene match: 4. CDR3 sequence: CASSVRGGFNEQFF. In DNA, the CDR3 is TGTGCCAGCAGCGTGCGGGGGGGATTTAATGAGCAGTTCTTC.

This clone is judged medium-sized. V gene TRBV29-1 combines with J gene TRBJ2-1, with TRBD1 identical over 9 bases. The CDR3 runs 13 residues. Trimming at V came to 6 bases and at J to 14 bases, leaving 14 bases not matched to a gene. Germline assignment: CDR1 SQVTM and CDR2 ANQGSEA. The CDR3 nucleotides are TGCAGCGTGATAGGACAGGGGCTTTGGGAAAAGTTCTTC. Translation: CSVIGQGLWEKFF.

The V call is TRBV4-3, the J call TRBJ2-5, with D tentatively TRBD2 (6 bases). The CDR3 has 15 amino acids. Trimming took off 4 bases at V and 1 base at J, with 13 bases between the two ends. Germline V gene lookup returns CDR1 LGHNA and CDR2 YSLEER. The DNA of the CDR3 is TGCGCCAGCAGCCCGTCGGGGGAGATCCAAGAGACCCAGTACTTC. It specifies CASSPSGEIQETQYF.